This T cell receptor (beta chain) was captured by sequencing in a study of T cell responses to AZD1222 COVID-19 vaccine. Per the germline V gene, CDR1 is MNHEY and CDR2 is SMNVEV (reference sequence). Trimming removed 3 bases from V and 4 bases from J, with 18 bases in between. This CDR3 has 17 amino acids. The protocol was immunoSEQ multiplex PCR, while the TCRdb copy is restricted to in-frame clones and leaves out a portion. In the table there are 95,000 to 100,000 clones, around 87% of which are singletons. The chain recombines TRBV27 with TRBJ2-2, with D perhaps TRBD2 (5 bases). The sequenced sample was peripheral blood, obtained 28 days after the second AZD1222 dose. The receptor comes from an adult who received the AZD1222 COVID-19 vaccine. DNA of the CDR3: TGTGCCAGCAGTTTGTTGGGCCGACGGGCGGGCACCGGGGAGCTGTTTTTT. This gives the protein CASSLLGRRAGTGELFF.